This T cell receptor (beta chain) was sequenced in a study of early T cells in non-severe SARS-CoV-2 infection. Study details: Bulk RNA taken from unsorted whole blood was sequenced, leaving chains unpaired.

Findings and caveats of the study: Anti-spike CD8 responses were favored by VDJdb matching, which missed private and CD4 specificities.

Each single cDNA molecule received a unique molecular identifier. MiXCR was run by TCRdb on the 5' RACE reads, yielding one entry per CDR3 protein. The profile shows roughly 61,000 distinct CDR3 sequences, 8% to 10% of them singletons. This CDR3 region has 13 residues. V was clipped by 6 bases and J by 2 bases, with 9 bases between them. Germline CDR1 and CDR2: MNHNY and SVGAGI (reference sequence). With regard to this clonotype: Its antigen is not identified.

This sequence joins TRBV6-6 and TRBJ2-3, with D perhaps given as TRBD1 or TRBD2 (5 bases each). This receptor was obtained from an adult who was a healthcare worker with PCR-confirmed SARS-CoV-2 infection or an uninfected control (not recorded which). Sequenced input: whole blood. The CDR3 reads CASSSGHTDTQYF. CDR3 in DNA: TGTGCCAGCAGCTCGGGGCACACAGATACGCAGTATTTT.